This TCR beta chain was recorded in a study of vaccination effects on CD4 cells after COVID-19. The CDR3 is 16 amino acids. Germline CDR1 is KGHDR and CDR2 is SFDVKD. Trimming cost V 4 bases and J 7 bases, with 19 bases left between them. Before any sequencing was done, the ViraFEST assay used viral peptide pools to expand antigen-specific CD4+ T cells. The authors isolated CD4+ T cells after less than eleven days of culture. All participants had two doses of either the BNT162b2 or mRNA-1273 vaccine. This clone was recorded a few times. The antigen is unknown. Clones were read by immunoSEQ multiplex PCR, and TCRdb kept only the in-frame ones, dropping some. The sample shows 75,000 to 100,000 clones, about three quarters of them seen only once.

This TCR derives from a human donor who received a COVID-19 vaccine. The sequences come from CD4+ T cells from PBMCs cultured with HCoV-OC43 spike peptides, collected after COVID-19 vaccination. Specified subset: HCoV-OC43 spike overlapping peptide pool stimulation. The V and J genes are TRBV24-1 and TRBJ2-1; D may correspond to TRBD1 or TRBD2 (5 bases each). The CDR3 is CATSDHGGGAGNEQFF. The CDR3 DNA is TGTGCCACCAGTGACCATGGGGGTGGGGCGGGTAATGAGCAGTTCTTC.